The next 21 T cell receptor beta chains were all read from a single sample in a study of beta chain features in type 1 diabetes. The sequenced template was cDNA made from the entire isolated RNA. Clones were sequenced by immunoSEQ multiplex PCR, and TCRdb holds only the in-frame ones, with some missing. The sample carries about 150,000 clones, over 9.5% recorded once. Material for sequencing was naive CD4+ T cells from blood. The receptor source for this set is a man between 18 and 29 years old in good health.

The chain is built from TRBV7-6 and TRBJ2-3; D possibly corresponds to TRBD2 (5 bases). Germline CDR1 is SGHVS and CDR2 is FNYEAQ. V was pared by 5 bases and J by 4 bases, with 13 bases between. The CDR3 totals 14 residues. The CDR3 DNA is TGTGCCAGCAGCCGGCTACTAGGTGCAGATACGCAGTATTTT. Translation gives CASSRLLGADTQYF.

A few counts support this clone. The chain is built from TRBV28 and TRBJ2-2; 13 bases align to TRBD2. Germline trimming cut 6 bases from V and 9 bases from J; bases unmatched to any gene: 7. Germline assignment: CDR1 MDHEN and CDR2 SYDVKM. The CDR3 is 15 amino acids. In DNA, the CDR3 is TGTGCCAGCAGGCGACTAGCGGGGGGCGGGAGGGAGCTGTTTTTT. Translating gives CASRRLAGGGRELFF. Using reference TRBV28 and TRBJ2-2 for the parts outside the CDR3, the full variable domain is DVKVTQSSRYLVKRTGEKVFLECVQDMDHENMFWYRQDPGLGLRLIYFSYDVKMKEKGDIPEGYSVSREKKERFSLILESASTNQTSMYLCASRRLAGGGRELFFGEGSRLTVL.

This clone was seen a handful of times. The rearrangement links TRBV6-1 to TRBJ1-5; D not certain. Germline V gene lookup returns CDR1 MNHNS and CDR2 SASEGT. V was shortened by 0 bases and J by 6 bases, with 9 bases between the two germline ends. This CDR3 has 14 amino acids. The CDR3 loop is CASSEALGVQPQHF. In DNA, the CDR3 is TGTGCCAGCAGTGAAGCTCTCGGGGTTCAGCCCCAGCATTTT.

This clone has a count of ten or more. The chain joins TRBV29-1 to TRBJ1-1, with D unresolved. Trimming left V 8 bases short and J 1 base short, with 11 bases between. The V gene's germline CDR1 is SQVTM and CDR2 ANQGSEA. The CDR3 has 12 amino acids. The CDR3 loop reads CSFYRPNTEAFF. CDR3 in DNA: TGCAGCTTTTACAGACCGAACACTGAAGCTTTCTTT.

There are a few counts of this clone. The V call is TRBV7-9, the J call TRBJ1-4; TRBD1 aligns across 7 bases. J lost 8 bases, V lost 2 bases, and 14 bases had no gene match. The CDR3 has 17 amino acids. Germline V CDR1 and CDR2: SEHNR, FQNEAQ (reference sequence). The CDR3 spells CASSLFKFSTGNEKLFF. The CDR3 DNA reads as TGTGCCAGCAGCTTATTTAAATTTTCGACAGGGAACGAAAAACTGTTTTTT. Drawing the rest from reference TRBV7-9 and TRBJ1-4, the complete variable domain is DTGVSQNPRHKITKRGQNVTFRCDPISEHNRLYWYRQTLGQGPEFLTYFQNEAQLEKSRLLSDRFSAERPKGSFSTLEIQRTEQGDSAMYLCASSLFKFSTGNEKLFFGSGTQLSVL.

CDR3 sequence (DNA): TGTGCCAGCAGTCCCCGCGGGGGCGGAAGGTACGAGCAGTACTTC. As protein: CASSPRGGGRYEQYF. The J gene is TRBJ2-7, the V gene TRBV6-5; maybe TRBD2 (7 bases). V dropped 5 bases and J dropped 4 bases, with 18 bases sitting between them. CDR1 MNHEY and CDR2 SVGAGI come from the germline V gene. CDR3 length: 15 residues.

The genes are TRBV30 and TRBJ1-2; 8 nucleotides agree with TRBD1. The V segment lost 2 bases and the J segment 8 bases; nucleotides outside the gene matches: 7. The CDR3 contains 13 residues. Germline CDR1 and CDR2: GTSNPN and SVGIG (reference sequence). The CDR3 bases are TGTGCCTGGAGTCTCCAGGGGGCGGGGGGCTACACCTTC. Translating it yields CAWSLQGAGGYTF.

V and J are TRBV4-1 and TRBJ1-2; 7 bases line up with TRBD1. The CDR3 is made up of 16 amino acids. The V gene end was trimmed by 1 base and the J gene end by 3 bases; junction bases not matched to a gene: 8. The germline gives CDR1 MGHRA, CDR2 YSYEKL. The DNA of the CDR3 is TGCGCCAGCAGCCAAGCCCCCCGGACAGGAGACTATGGCTACACCTTC. Protein: CASSQAPRTGDYGYTF.

This clone was counted only a few times. This same CDR3 is encoded by further DNA sequences in the sample. J is TRBJ2-3 and V is TRBV7-9, with D perhaps TRBD2 (6 bases). CDR3 length equals 14 residues. Trimming took off 5 bases at V and 0 bases at J, with 9 bases between the two ends. The V gene's germline CDR1 is SEHNR and CDR2 FQNEAQ (reference sequence). In DNA, the CDR3 is TGTGCCAGCAGCCCCGGGACTAGCACAGATACGCAGTATTTT. Protein sequence: CASSPGTSTDTQYF.

This chain uses TRBV11-2 with TRBJ2-7; TRBD2 might be the D (5 bases). The germline CDR1 and CDR2 sequences are SGHAT and FQNNGV. V was pared by 3 bases and J by 2 bases, with 8 bases between. This CDR3 comprises 13 residues. Here the CDR3 reads CASSFGVTYEQYF. The CDR3 DNA reads as TGTGCCAGCAGCTTCGGGGTAACCTACGAGCAGTACTTC.

The chain uses TRBV27 and TRBJ2-7; D possibly corresponds to TRBD2 (7 bases). Germline loops: CDR1 MNHEY, CDR2 SMNVEV (reference sequence). The germline V and J ends were trimmed by 10 bases and 1 base, with 17 bases remaining between them. The CDR3 has 14 residues. The chain's CDR3 is CATDRGASSYEQYF. Here the CDR3 DNA reads TGTGCCACAGATCGGGGGGCCTCTTCCTACGAGCAGTACTTC.

The V call is TRBV11-2, the J call TRBJ2-4; the D gene is possibly TRBD2 (6 bases). V gave up 1 base and J gave up 5 bases, with 15 bases separating them. Germline CDR1 reads SGHAT; CDR2 reads FQNNGV. CDR3 length: 16 amino acids. The chain's CDR3 is CASSLARGDGQNIQYF. Here the CDR3 DNA reads TGTGCCAGCAGCTTAGCGCGGGGTGACGGACAAAACATTCAGTACTTC.

This clone occurred a few times. The chain couples TRBV27 to TRBJ2-2, with 8 bases fitting TRBD1. CDR1 and CDR2 (germline): MNHEY, SMNVEV (reference sequence). CDR3 size: 15 residues. J gave up 6 bases and V 2 bases, and 5 bases lay outside the gene matches. The DNA of the CDR3 is TGTGCCAGCAGTTTAAGGACAGGGATTCCCGGGGAGCTGTTTTTT. It encodes CASSLRTGIPGELFF.

This clone was picked up a small number of times. V and J are TRBV5-1 and TRBJ2-7; D uncertain. This CDR3 region has 15 residues. V lost 0 bases and J lost 0, with 10 bases in between. Germline V gene sequence: CDR1 SGHRS, CDR2 YFSETQ. CDR3 nucleotide sequence: TGCGCCAGCAGCTTGGTCGGGTCCCGCTCCTACGAGCAGTACTTC. Protein product: CASSLVGSRSYEQYF.

The chain has TRBV19 and TRBJ2-3, with 9 bases that match TRBD1. The CDR3 length is 15 residues. The ends lost 5 bases at V and 4 bases at J; junction bases unmatched: 7. Germline-derived CDR1 and CDR2 are LNHDA and SQIVND (reference sequence). CDR3 in DNA: TGTGCCAGTAGTGGCCGGACAGGGGAAGCAGATACGCAGTATTTT. Its translation: CASSGRTGEADTQYF.

This clone was picked up a small number of times. V gene TRBV7-9 combines with J gene TRBJ2-3; 9 nucleotides agree with TRBD2. Germline lookup yields CDR1 SEHNR and CDR2 FQNEAQ (reference sequence). V gave up 5 bases and J gave up 0 bases; unmatched junction bases: 3. CDR3 length equals 15 residues. CDR3 in amino acids: CASSTGTSSTDTQYF. In DNA form, the CDR3 reads TGTGCCAGCAGCACCGGGACTAGCAGCACAGATACGCAGTATTTT.

This clone came up a few times. The chain is built from TRBV2 and TRBJ2-5; D possibly corresponds to TRBD1 (6 bases). The CDR3 is 15 amino acids. V was clipped by 4 bases and J by 3 bases, with 15 bases between them. Per germline, CDR1 SNHLY and CDR2 FYNNEI. The CDR3 is CASSVRQGLEETQYF. As DNA, the CDR3 is TGTGCCAGCAGTGTAAGGCAGGGGCTAGAAGAGACCCAGTACTTC.

This clone was counted many times. The rearrangement joins TRBV30 to TRBJ2-3; perhaps TRBD2 as D (6 bases). The CDR3 extends over 14 amino acids. V was cut by 3 bases and J by 6 bases, with 16 bases left in between. In germline, CDR1 is GTSNPN, CDR2 SVGIG (reference sequence). CDR3 nucleotides: TGTGCCTGGAGGGCGGGGCGCCCCACGGATACGCAGTATTTT. Translated, it gives CAWRAGRPTDTQYF.

The chain uses TRBV6-5 and TRBJ1-1; tentative D call: TRBD1 (5 bases). This CDR3 has 12 residues. Germline values: CDR1 MNHEY, CDR2 SVGAGI. The V gene lost 5 bases and the J gene lost 7 bases, with 11 bases spanning the gap. The CDR3 spells CASSPDRHEAFF. The CDR3, as DNA: TGTGCCAGCAGTCCCGACAGACATGAAGCTTTCTTT.

The V and J genes are TRBV4-2 and TRBJ2-2; TRBD2 is a possible D gene (6 bases). Between the trimmed V and J ends, which lost 1 base and 3 bases, there was a span of 15 bases. Germline V lookup: CDR1 LGHNA, CDR2 YNFKEQ. The length of the CDR3 is 17 residues. The CDR3 region is CASSQAGTPGDTGELFF. In DNA, the CDR3 is TGTGCCAGCAGCCAAGCCGGGACTCCCGGGGACACCGGGGAGCTGTTTTTT.

At least ten counts were recorded for this clone. This chain joins TRBV28 and TRBJ2-1; 10 bases line up with TRBD1. The V gene end was trimmed by 7 bases and the J gene end by 5 bases; junction bases not matched to a gene: 8. CDR3 length: 15 amino acids. The V gene's germline CDR1 is MDHEN and CDR2 SYDVKM. As DNA, the CDR3 is TGTGCCAGCACCAAGTGGGACAGGGGAGACAATGAGCAGTTCTTC. Its protein product is CASTKWDRGDNEQFF.